This T cell receptor (beta chain) emerged from a study of T cell responses to AZD1222 COVID-19 vaccine. The table came from immunoSEQ multiplex PCR; TCRdb's copy has only in-frame clones and leaves some out. Of roughly 28,000 clones listed, approximately 93% are singletons. Germline V gene sequence: CDR1 SGHTA, CDR2 FQGNSA. Trimming left V 5 bases short and J 2 bases short, with 20 bases between. This CDR3 has 17 amino acids. The specimen comprised peripheral blood, sampled on day 0 of AZD1222 vaccination. The clonotype was recovered from an adult in good health. The chain carries TRBV7-2 and TRBJ2-3; either TRBD1 or TRBD2 may supply D (5 bases each). The CDR3 bases are TGTGCCAGCAGCCCTACGGGACCTACATCTACCACAGATACGCAGTATTTT. Protein: CASSPTGPTSTTDTQYF.